The present entry profiles one TCR beta chain with its context. Here immunoSEQ multiplex PCR was the method, and the copy in TCRdb shows in-frame clones only, minus some. The data contain over 65,000 clones, around 89% of them seen just once; the ten biggest clones take up approximately 5.7%. The record originates from a study of T cell responses to AZD1222 COVID-19 vaccine. The TCR was taken from an adult in good health. The sequencing used peripheral blood, collected on day 0 of AZD1222 vaccination.

DNA of the CDR3: TGTGCCACGAACCAGGGAGTCACGAACACTGAAGCTTTCTTT. Amino acids: CATNQGVTNTEAFF. V usage is TRBV2 and J usage is TRBJ1-1; a weak D match, TRBD1 (5 bases). Germline V gives CDR1 SNHLY, CDR2 FYNNEI. Trimming shortened V by 10 bases and J by 1 base, and 16 bases separated the two germline ends. The CDR3 covers 14 residues.